This T cell receptor beta chain came from a study of spatial heterogeneity in lung cancer. The overall study: Samples were obtained from some 70 donors, all untreated early-stage non-small cell lung cancer patients.

As to time point: blood at routine non-recurrence follow-up after resection. The sequenced material consisted of unsorted whole RNA from tumor, nontumor lung or frozen PBMC. The CDR3 runs 13 residues. Looked up from germline, CDR1 is SNHLY and CDR2 is FYNNEI. V was clipped by 7 bases and J by 0 bases, with 9 bases between them. TCR cDNA molecules each carried a unique molecular identifier. One entry per CDR3 protein, called by TCRdb with MiXCR from the 5' RACE reads. The sample lists roughly 120,000 distinct CDR3 sequences, more than 9% occurring once. Points on this clonotype: Antigen unknown.

Study-wide results and caveats: Resection saw ubiquitous expanded tumor TCRs appear in blood more than follow-up did.

The specimen was PBMCs, collected at follow-up. The sequence was obtained from a male donor with early-stage non-small cell lung cancer. The rearrangement links TRBV2 to TRBJ2-5, with D hard to call. CDR3 sequence reads: CASIPGYQETQYF. DNA of the CDR3: TGTGCCAGCATCCCCGGGTACCAAGAGACCCAGTACTTC.